Each of the 23 T cell receptor beta chains below was sequenced from the same sample in a study of blood T cell repertoires in COVID-19. TCRdb's table, derived via immunoSEQ multiplex PCR, lists solely in-frame clones and lacks some. The sample gives about 380,000 clones, roughly 80% of which show up once; around 1% is in the top ten. Material for sequencing was peripheral blood. These receptors came from a human donor with acute or convalescent COVID-19. The donor label of this sample is uncertain.

This chain connects TRBV2 to TRBJ1-4; 7 nucleotides match TRBD1. V was clipped by 6 bases and J by 3 bases; unmatched bases: 7. The CDR3 has 15 residues. Looked up from germline, CDR1 is SNHLY and CDR2 is FYNNEI. The CDR3 protein is CASRESRGANEKLFF. As DNA, the CDR3 is TGTGCCAGCAGGGAGAGCAGGGGGGCTAATGAAAAACTGTTTTTT.

This clone was found once. This sequence joins TRBV28 and TRBJ1-6; 7 bases line up with TRBD1. The CDR3 has 15 amino acids. The ends lost 5 bases at V and 5 bases at J; junction bases unmatched: 6. The germline V gene encodes CDR1 MDHEN and CDR2 SYDVKM. DNA for the CDR3: TGTGCCAGCAGTGAAAGACAGGGCAATAATTCACCCCTCCACTTT. This encodes CASSERQGNNSPLHF.

The chain carries TRBV6-5 and TRBJ1-5; 8 bases match TRBD1. Germline CDR1 reads MNHEY; CDR2 reads SVGAGI. V dropped 7 bases and J dropped 7; count of bases not matched to a gene: 9. CDR3 length equals 14 residues. CDR3 residues: CASTLAGGWQPQHF. For the CDR3, the DNA is TGTGCCAGCACCTTGGCAGGGGGCTGGCAGCCCCAGCATTTT.

This sequence joins TRBV3-1 (or the pseudogene TRBV3-2) and TRBJ2-1, with 12 bases identical to TRBD2. This CDR3 is built from 18 residues. V shed 0 bases, J shed 7 bases, and the junction held 10 bases outside the gene matches. The V gene's germline CDR1 is LGHDT and CDR2 YNNKEL (reference sequence). The CDR3 DNA is TGTGCCAGCAGCCAAGAAGGGCTAGCGGGGGGGAATGGGAATGAGCAGTTCTTC. Amino acids: CASSQEGLAGGNGNEQFF.

This chain joins TRBV20-1 and TRBJ1-5; the match to TRBD1 covers 8 bases. V gave up 3 bases and J gave up 4 bases; unmatched junction bases: 8. The CDR3 spans 15 residues. Germline CDR1 DFQATT, CDR2 SNEGSKA (reference sequence). CDR3 DNA sequence: TGCAGTGCTAGTGCCGGGACAGGAGGGAATCAGCCCCAGCATTTT. Amino acid sequence: CSASAGTGGNQPQHF.

As concerns this clone: Other nucleotide sequences in the sample specify the same CDR3. The chain employs TRBV7-2 and TRBJ1-1; no firm D call. The V end was cut by 6 bases, the J end by 4 bases, with 12 bases between. The CDR3 spans 13 residues. Germline V CDR1 and CDR2: SGHTA, FQGNSA. The CDR3 sequence is CASSFSPGTEAFF. In nucleotides, the CDR3 is TGTGCCAGCAGTTTCTCCCCCGGCACTGAAGCTTTCTTT.

On this clone itself: Other DNA sequences in this sample translate to the same CDR3. The gene calls are TRBV28 and TRBJ2-5; 10 bases align to TRBD1. The trim removed 5 bases at V and 4 bases at J, leaving 7 bases unmatched. Germline loops: CDR1 MDHEN, CDR2 SYDVKM. The CDR3 has 15 residues. The CDR3 protein is CASSRNRDRGETQYF. For the CDR3, the DNA is TGTGCCAGCAGTAGAAACCGGGACAGGGGAGAGACCCAGTACTTC.

The chain combines TRBV6-5 with TRBJ1-6; 8 bases align to TRBD1. Per germline, CDR1 MNHEY and CDR2 SVGAGI. The junction had 5 bases not matched to a gene; V was cut back by 6 bases and J by 7 bases. The length of the CDR3 is 14 residues. The CDR3: CASSKGTGNSPLHF. In DNA, the CDR3 is TGTGCCAGCAGCAAAGGGACAGGCAATTCACCCCTCCACTTT.

The chain has TRBV4-2 and TRBJ1-1; D ambiguous. Germline V CDR1 and CDR2: LGHNA, YNFKEQ. Trimming removed 3 bases at V and 0 bases at J, with 8 bases between. This CDR3 has 14 amino acids. The chain's CDR3 is CASSQFTLNTEAFF. In DNA form, the CDR3 reads TGTGCCAGCAGCCAGTTCACTTTGAACACTGAAGCTTTCTTT.

The chain links TRBV10-3 to TRBJ1-1; D unclear. This CDR3 spans 15 amino acids. Looked up from germline, CDR1 is ENHRY and CDR2 is SYGVKD. The ends were cut back, 2 bases at V and 2 bases at J, with 12 bases in the middle. This CDR3 reads CAISEEAGINTEAFF. The CDR3, as DNA: TGTGCCATCAGTGAGGAGGCGGGGATAAACACTGAAGCTTTCTTT.

The chain is built from TRBV1 and TRBJ2-7; the table's D call of TRBD2 was not tested on the DNA. TRBV1 is classified as a pseudogene. The CDR3 length is 15 residues. DNA of the CDR3: TGCACCAGCAGCCAAGTCGACTGGTACTCCTACGAGCAGTACTTC. As protein: CTSSQVDWYSYEQYF.

This chain uses TRBV3-1 (or the pseudogene TRBV3-2) with TRBJ2-3; possible D gene TRBD1, 6 bases. Germline lookup yields CDR1 LGHDT and CDR2 YNNKEL (reference sequence). This CDR3 has 12 residues. Trimming took off 4 bases at V and 10 bases at J, with 12 bases between the two ends. The CDR3 bases are TGTGCCAGCAGCCCCCCGGACAGCTCGCAGTATTTT. As protein: CASSPPDSSQYF.

This chain joins TRBV19 and TRBJ2-3; possibly TRBD2 for D (6 bases). V was pared by 6 bases and J by 3 bases, with 13 bases between. There are 14 residues in the CDR3. In germline, CDR1 is LNHDA, CDR2 SQIVND (reference sequence). In nucleotides, the CDR3 is TGTGCCAGTAGGGACATGGGGGGTACAGATACGCAGTATTTT. Translation: CASRDMGGTDTQYF.

The chain joins TRBV30 to TRBJ1-4; D is uncertain. The CDR3 is 13 residues long. V was cut by 1 base and J by 9 bases, with 12 bases left in between. Germline CDR1 reads GTSNPN; CDR2 reads SVGIG (reference sequence). Here the CDR3 reads CAWSGAQAKKLFF. The DNA for the CDR3 is TGTGCCTGGAGTGGGGCCCAGGCGAAAAAACTGTTTTTT.

The rearrangement joins TRBV5-1 to TRBJ1-5, with 7 bases that match TRBD1. CDR1 is SGHRS, CDR2 YFSETQ, per germline. Trimming removed 0 bases from V and 0 bases from J; junction bases left unmatched: 12. The CDR3 is made up of 19 amino acids. Written as DNA, the CDR3 is TGCGCCAGCAGCTTGGCCCGGGACAGTCCCTCCCATAGCAATCAGCCCCAGCATTTT. This codes for CASSLARDSPSHSNQPQHF.

The chain combines TRBV3-1 (or the pseudogene TRBV3-2) with TRBJ1-6; D is unresolved. Germline V CDR1 and CDR2: LGHDT, YNNKEL (reference sequence). Trimming removed 6 bases from V and 8 bases from J, with 11 bases in between. CDR3 length: 13 amino acids. The CDR3 is CASRQSLYSPLHF. The DNA for the CDR3 is TGTGCCAGCAGACAATCCCTGTATTCACCCCTCCACTTT.

V gene TRBV9 combines with J gene TRBJ2-1; 9 bases align to TRBD2. CDR1 is SGDLS, CDR2 YYNGEE, per germline. J was trimmed by 4 bases and V by 4 bases; bases with no gene match: 3. The CDR3 covers 14 residues. DNA of the CDR3: TGTGCCAGCAGCCAGACTAGCGGATACAATGAGCAGTTCTTC. As protein: CASSQTSGYNEQFF.

This clone was detected only a few times. The chain uses TRBV5-4 and TRBJ1-2; possible D gene TRBD1, 6 bases. The CDR3 is 13 residues long. Trimming left V 2 bases short and J 6 bases short, with 11 bases between. The germline V gene encodes CDR1 SGHNT and CDR2 YYREEE (reference sequence). Here the CDR3 reads CASSFSRTDGYTF. In nucleotides, the CDR3 is TGTGCCAGCAGCTTTTCTAGGACAGATGGCTACACCTTC.

For the CDR3, the DNA is TGTGCCTGGAATACAGGGATGGACTATGGCTACACCTTC. Protein product: CAWNTGMDYGYTF. The J gene is TRBJ1-2, the V gene TRBV30; possible D gene TRBD1, 6 bases. Germline V CDR1 and CDR2: GTSNPN, SVGIG (reference sequence). Trimming pared 4 bases from V and 3 bases from J, leaving 12 bases between. The CDR3 sequence is 13 residues long.

The chain has TRBV10-1 and TRBJ2-7; TRBD1 aligns across 7 bases. The V gene's germline CDR1 is WNHNN and CDR2 SYGVQD (reference sequence). The V segment lost 8 bases and the J segment 3 bases; nucleotides outside the gene matches: 16. The CDR3 sequence is 16 residues long. CDR3 sequence reads: CASLLPSRGRIYEQYF. The CDR3 bases are TGCGCCAGCTTGCTGCCCAGCAGGGGGAGAATCTACGAGCAGTACTTC.

The chain employs TRBV2 and TRBJ2-7; a possible D gene is TRBD2 (5 bases). Trimming stripped 5 bases from V and 4 bases from J, with 12 bases between. The CDR3 loop spans 13 amino acids. The germline gives CDR1 SNHLY, CDR2 FYNNEI. CDR3 amino acids: CASSRGLLYEQYF. The CDR3 nucleotides are TGTGCCAGCAGTCGGGGTCTTTTATACGAGCAGTACTTC.

The chain carries TRBV19 and TRBJ2-1, with 13 bases fitting TRBD2. Germline CDR1 LNHDA, CDR2 SQIVND (reference sequence). Unmatched junction bases numbered 5, after V lost 6 bases and J lost 9 bases. This CDR3 is 14 amino acids long. CDR3 nucleotides: TGTGCCAGTAGCGCGACTAGCGGGAGGTTTGAGCAGTTCTTC. It is translated as CASSATSGRFEQFF.

As regards this clone: Other DNA sequences in the sample encode the same CDR3. The chain employs TRBV6-5 and TRBJ1-1; tentative D call: TRBD1 (6 bases). This CDR3 is 13 amino acids long. CDR1 is MNHEY, CDR2 SVGAGI, per germline. The V and J ends lost 3 bases and 4 bases respectively, with 9 bases between them. CDR3 in amino acids: CASSYGGGTEAFF. The CDR3, as DNA: TGTGCCAGCAGTTATGGGGGCGGCACTGAAGCTTTCTTT.